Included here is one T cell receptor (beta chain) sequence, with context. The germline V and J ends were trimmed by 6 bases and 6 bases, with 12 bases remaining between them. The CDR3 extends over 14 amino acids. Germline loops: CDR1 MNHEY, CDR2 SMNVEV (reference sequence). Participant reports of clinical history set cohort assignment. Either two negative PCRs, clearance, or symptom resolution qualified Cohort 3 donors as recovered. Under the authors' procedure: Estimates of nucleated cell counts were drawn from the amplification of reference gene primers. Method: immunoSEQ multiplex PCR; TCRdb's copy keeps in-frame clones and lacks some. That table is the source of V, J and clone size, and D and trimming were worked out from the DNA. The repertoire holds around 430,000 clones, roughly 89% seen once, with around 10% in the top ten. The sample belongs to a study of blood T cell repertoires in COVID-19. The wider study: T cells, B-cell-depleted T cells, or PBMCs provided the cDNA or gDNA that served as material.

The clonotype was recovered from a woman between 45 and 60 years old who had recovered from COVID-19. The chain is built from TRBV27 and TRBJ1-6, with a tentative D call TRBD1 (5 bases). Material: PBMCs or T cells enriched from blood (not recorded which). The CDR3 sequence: CASRFTGLNSPLHF. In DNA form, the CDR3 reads TGTGCCAGCAGGTTTACGGGACTTAATTCACCCCTCCACTTT.